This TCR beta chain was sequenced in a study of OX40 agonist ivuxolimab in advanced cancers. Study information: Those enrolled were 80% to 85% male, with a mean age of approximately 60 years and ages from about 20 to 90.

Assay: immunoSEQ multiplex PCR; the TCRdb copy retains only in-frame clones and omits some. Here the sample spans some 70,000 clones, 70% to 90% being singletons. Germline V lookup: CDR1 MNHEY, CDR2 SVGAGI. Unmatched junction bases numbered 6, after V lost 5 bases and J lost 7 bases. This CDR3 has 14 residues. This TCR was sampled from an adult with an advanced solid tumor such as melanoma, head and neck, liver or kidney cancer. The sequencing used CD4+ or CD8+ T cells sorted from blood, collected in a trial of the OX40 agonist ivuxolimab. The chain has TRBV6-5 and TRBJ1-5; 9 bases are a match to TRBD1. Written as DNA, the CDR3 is TGTGCCAGCAGTCCACAGGGGGCAGGGCAGCCCCAGCATTTT. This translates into CASSPQGAGQPQHF.